A selection of T cell receptor beta chains follows, all from one sample in a study of blood T cell repertoires in COVID-19. Measured with immunoSEQ multiplex PCR; TCRdb has only the in-frame clones, and not every one. The profile shows 150,000 to 200,000 clones, almost 80% of them singletons. The sequenced sample consisted of peripheral blood. The receptors stem from a man between 60 and 75 years old with active or convalescent COVID-19. Both conserved end residues are part of each CDR3. The D gene is left open where the match is weak. Clone size appears in some rows only: once, few, many, or a class for an expanded clone.

>TRBV12-3/TRBV12-4|TRBD1|TRBJ1-5|-
CASAANRGQPQHF
TGTGCCAGCGCCGCAAACAGGGGTCAGCCCCAGCATTTT
>TRBV19|TRBD1|TRBJ1-5|-
CASRETGSNQPQHF
TGTGCCAGTAGAGAGACAGGGAGCAATCAGCCCCAGCATTTT
>TRBV6-5|-|TRBJ2-7|-
CASSYSNPAGYEQYF
TGTGCCAGCAGTTACTCTAACCCCGCAGGCTACGAGCAGTACTTC
>TRBV7-3|-|TRBJ2-2|once
CASSDPGQGGAGELFF
TGTGCCAGCAGCGACCCTGGACAGGGAGGGGCCGGGGAGCTGTTTTTT
>TRBV5-4|-|TRBJ2-7|-
CASSSGYEQYF
TGTGCCAGCAGCTCAGGTTACGAGCAGTACTTC
>TRBV19|TRBD2|TRBJ2-1|-
CASSIRLADNNEQFF
TGTGCCAGTAGTATTCGGCTAGCGGATAACAATGAGCAGTTCTTC
>TRBV28|-|TRBJ2-3|-
CASSLPQGWGDTQYF
TGTGCCAGCAGTCTGCCTCAGGGGTGGGGAGATACGCAGTATTTT
>TRBV5-4|TRBD1|TRBJ2-7|-
CASSQRTGRDEQYF
TGTGCCAGCAGCCAGCGGACAGGGAGAGACGAGCAGTACTTC
>TRBV5-4|TRBD1|TRBJ2-1|-
CASSSTGQGTYNEQFF
TGTGCCAGCAGCTCGACGGGACAGGGGACCTACAATGAGCAGTTCTTC
>TRBV10-3|-|TRBJ1-1|-
CAIRREEVGGTEAFF
TGTGCCATCAGGAGGGAGGAGGTCGGCGGCACTGAAGCTTTCTTT
>TRBV7-9|TRBD1|TRBJ1-1|-
CASSLQTGPENTEAFF
TGTGCCAGCAGCTTACAGACAGGGCCCGAGAACACTGAAGCTTTCTTT
>TRBV5-6|-|TRBJ2-5|-
CASSPGPGKETQYF
TGTGCCAGCAGCCCGGGCCCGGGGAAGGAGACCCAGTACTTC
>TRBV9|-|TRBJ2-7|-
CASSAQDGRGSYEQYF
TGTGCCAGCAGCGCACAGGATGGAAGGGGATCCTACGAGCAGTACTTC
>TRBV20-1|-|TRBJ2-7|few
CSARVVSEQYF
TGCAGTGCTAGAGTAGTCTCCGAGCAGTACTTC
>TRBV11-3|-|TRBJ2-3|-
CASSLDPSTDTQYF
TGTGCCAGCAGCTTAGATCCTAGCACAGATACGCAGTATTTT
>TRBV5-4|TRBD2|TRBJ2-7|-
CASSPPPGGSYEQYF
TGTGCCAGCAGCCCCCCCCCGGGGGGGTCCTACGAGCAGTACTTC
>TRBV19|TRBD1|TRBJ2-7|once
CASSAPDRGYEQYF
TGTGCCAGTAGTGCGCCGGACAGGGGATACGAGCAGTACTTC
>TRBV18|-|TRBJ1-1|-
CASSRQTENTEAFF
TGTGCCAGCTCACGTCAGACAGAGAACACTGAAGCTTTCTTT
>TRBV30|-|TRBJ2-1|-
CAWQGWGLQFF
TGTGCCTGGCAGGGCTGGGGGCTGCAGTTCTTC
>TRBV25-1|TRBD1|TRBJ1-4|-
CASSPRTGGPGEKLFF
TGTGCCAGCAGCCCCAGGACAGGGGGCCCGGGGGAAAAACTGTTTTTT
>TRBV24-1|-|TRBJ1-2|-
CATSDRLLARGYGYTF
TGTGCCACCAGTGACAGACTTTTGGCCAGGGGTTATGGCTACACCTTC
>TRBV18|-|TRBJ1-1|-
CASSPIGGYTEAFF
TGTGCCAGCTCACCAATCGGCGGGTACACTGAAGCTTTCTTT
>TRBV5-4|TRBD1|TRBJ2-5|-
CASSRDRVGETQYF
TGTGCCAGCAGCCGAGACAGGGTCGGGGAGACCCAGTACTTC
>TRBV7-2|TRBD2|TRBJ2-7|-
CASSLGGTSGTYEQYF
TGTGCCAGCAGCTTAGGAGGGACTAGCGGAACCTACGAGCAGTACTTC
>TRBV5-4|TRBD2|TRBJ2-5|-
CASSLKTGGIRGETQYF
TGTGCCAGCAGCTTGAAGACGGGAGGCATTCGAGGAGAGACCCAGTACTTC
>TRBV12-3/TRBV12-4|-|TRBJ2-7|-
CASSDKTYEQYF
TGTGCCAGCAGTGACAAAACCTACGAGCAGTACTTC
>TRBV28|-|TRBJ2-4|-
CASSLRVVGRGAKNIQYF
TGTGCCAGCAGTTTAAGGGTGGTGGGGCGGGGAGCCAAAAACATTCAGTACTTC
>TRBV2|-|TRBJ2-5|many
CASRGIAQNEETQYF
TGTGCCAGCAGGGGGATAGCGCAAAATGAGGAGACCCAGTACTTC
>TRBV15|TRBD1|TRBJ1-1|once
CATSRTTGVVTEAFF
TGTGCCACCAGCAGAACAACAGGGGTGGTTACTGAAGCTTTCTTT
>TRBV6-2/TRBV6-3|-|TRBJ2-1|-
CASSYPAEAGPPYNEQFF
TGTGCCAGCAGTTACCCCGCAGAGGCAGGGCCTCCCTACAATGAGCAGTTCTTC
>TRBV28|TRBD1|TRBJ1-5|-
CASSRTGSNQPQHF
TGTGCCAGTAGTCGGACAGGGAGCAATCAGCCCCAGCATTTT
>TRBV18|-|TRBJ1-2|-
CASSPRDGYTF
TGTGCCAGCTCACCACGAGATGGCTACACCTTC
>TRBV24-1|TRBD2|TRBJ2-1|-
CATSGNSYNEQFF
TGTGCCACTAGCGGGAACTCCTACAATGAGCAGTTCTTC
>TRBV19|-|TRBJ2-6|once
CASSIRQLSGANVLTF
TGTGCCAGTAGTATCCGACAGCTCTCTGGGGCCAACGTCCTGACTTTC
>TRBV9|-|TRBJ2-5|-
CASSVGRGGKIGETQYF
TGTGCCAGCAGCGTAGGGAGGGGAGGTAAAATCGGAGAGACCCAGTACTTC
>TRBV19|-|TRBJ2-5|-
CASSVDGETQYF
TGTGCCAGTAGTGTTGACGGGGAGACCCAGTACTTC